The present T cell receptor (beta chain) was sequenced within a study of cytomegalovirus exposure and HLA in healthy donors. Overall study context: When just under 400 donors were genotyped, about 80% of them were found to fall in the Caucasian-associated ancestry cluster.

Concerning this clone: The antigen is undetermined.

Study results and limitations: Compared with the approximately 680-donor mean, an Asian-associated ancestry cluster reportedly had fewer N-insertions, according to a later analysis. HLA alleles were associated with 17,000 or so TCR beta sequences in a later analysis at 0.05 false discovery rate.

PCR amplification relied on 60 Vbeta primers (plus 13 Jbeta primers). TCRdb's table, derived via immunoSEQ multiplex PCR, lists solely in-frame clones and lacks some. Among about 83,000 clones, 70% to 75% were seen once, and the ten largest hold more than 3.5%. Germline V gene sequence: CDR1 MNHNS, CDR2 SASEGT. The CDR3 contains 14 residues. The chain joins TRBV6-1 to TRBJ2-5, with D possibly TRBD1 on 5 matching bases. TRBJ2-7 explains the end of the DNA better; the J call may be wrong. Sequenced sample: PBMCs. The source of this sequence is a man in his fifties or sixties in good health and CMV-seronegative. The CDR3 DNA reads TGTGCCACCCCGACGCAGGACACCATCTACGAGCAGTACTTC. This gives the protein CATPTQDTIYEQYF.